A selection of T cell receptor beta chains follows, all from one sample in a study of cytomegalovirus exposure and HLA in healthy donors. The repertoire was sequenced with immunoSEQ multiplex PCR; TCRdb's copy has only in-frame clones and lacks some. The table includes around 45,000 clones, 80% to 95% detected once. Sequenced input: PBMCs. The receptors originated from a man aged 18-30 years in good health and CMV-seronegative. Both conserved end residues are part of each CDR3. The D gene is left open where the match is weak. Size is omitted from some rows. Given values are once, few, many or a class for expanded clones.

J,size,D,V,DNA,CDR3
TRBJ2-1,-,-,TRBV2,TGTGCCAGCAGTGAGCGCAGGAATTACAATGAGCAGTTCTTC,CASSERRNYNEQFF
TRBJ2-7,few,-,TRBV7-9,TGTGCCAGCAGCTCGGACAGCTCCTACGAGCAGTACTTC,CASSSDSSYEQYF
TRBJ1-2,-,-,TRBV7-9,TGTGCCAGCAGCTTTGGGGACTCTTTTATTGGCTACACCTTC,CASSFGDSFIGYTF
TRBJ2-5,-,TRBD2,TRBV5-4,TGTGCCAGCAGCCGGACTAGCGGGACCGGTGGGGAGACCCAGTACTTC,CASSRTSGTGGETQYF
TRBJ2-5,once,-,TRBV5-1,TGCGCCAGCAGCGTACCGGGACAACAAGAGGCCCAGTACTTC,CASSVPGQQEAQYF
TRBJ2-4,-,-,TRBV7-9,TGTGCCAGCAGCTTAGGAGGGCTTGAAAACATTCAGTACTTC,CASSLGGLENIQYF
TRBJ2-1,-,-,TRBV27,TGTGCCAGCAGTTTATCGAGGAACAATGAGCAGTTCTTC,CASSLSRNNEQFF
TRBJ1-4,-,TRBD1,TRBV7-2,TGTGCCAGCAGCTCCGGGACAGGGAATGAAAAACTGTTTTTT,CASSSGTGNEKLFF
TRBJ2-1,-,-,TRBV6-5,TGTGCCAGCAGCCCCGAGCGGAAATACAATGAGCAGTTCTTC,CASSPERKYNEQFF
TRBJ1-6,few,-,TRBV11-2,TGTGCCAGCAGCTCTACAGGGATTAATTCACCCCTCCACTTT,CASSSTGINSPLHF
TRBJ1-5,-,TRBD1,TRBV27,TGTGCCAGCAGTCCAGTACCCCAGGGGGCTACCAATCAGCCCCAGCATTTT,CASSPVPQGATNQPQHF
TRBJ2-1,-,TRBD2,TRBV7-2,TGTGCCAGCAGTTTACTAGCGGGGGAAAACAATGAGCAGTTCTTC,CASSLLAGENNEQFF
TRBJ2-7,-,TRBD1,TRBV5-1,TGCGCCAGCAGCTTGGGGGCTGCGACAGGGCTAGACGAGCAGTACTTC,CASSLGAATGLDEQYF
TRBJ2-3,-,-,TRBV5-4,TGTGCCAGCAGCTTAATAGAGGCGGATACGCAGTATTTT,CASSLIEADTQYF
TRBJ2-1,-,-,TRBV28,TGTGCCAGCAGTAGAAGTGCAGTCCATGAGCAGTTCTTC,CASSRSAVHEQFF
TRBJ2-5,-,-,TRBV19,TGTGCCAGTAGTGGGATCGGCGGACTAGAGACCCAGTACTTC,CASSGIGGLETQYF
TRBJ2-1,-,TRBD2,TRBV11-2,TGTGCCAGCAGCTTCGGGACTAGCGGTCTCAATGAGCAGTTCTTC,CASSFGTSGLNEQFF
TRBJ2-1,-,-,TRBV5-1,TGCGCCAGCAGCTTGTTAAGCGGTTCCTACAATGAGCAGTTCTTC,CASSLLSGSYNEQFF
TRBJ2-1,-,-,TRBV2,TGTGCCAGCAGTGTGGCCAGATACAATGAGCAGTTCTTC,CASSVARYNEQFF
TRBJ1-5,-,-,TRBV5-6,TGTGCCAGCAGCGACTCAAGGGGAAACAATCAGCCCCAGCATTTT,CASSDSRGNNQPQHF
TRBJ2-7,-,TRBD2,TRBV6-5,TGTGCCAGCAGCTATGGGACTAGCTCCTACGAGCAGTACTTC,CASSYGTSSYEQYF
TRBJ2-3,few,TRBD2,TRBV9,TGTGCCAGCAGCTGGACTAGCGGGGGCACAGATACGCAGTATTTT,CASSWTSGGTDTQYF